Listed below are T cell receptor beta chains from one sample, sequenced in a study of blood T cell repertoires in COVID-19. Assay used: immunoSEQ multiplex PCR; TCRdb lists only in-frame clones, some missing. Among around 300,000 clones, around 89% were seen once, and the ten largest hold approximately 2%. Sequencing was done on a sample of PBMCs or T cells enriched from blood (not recorded which). Every receptor here comes from a woman aged 55-70 years in a cohort exposed to, infected with or recovered from COVID-19 (not recorded which). CDR3s include the opening cysteine and the closing phenylalanine or tryptophan. The order of the fields is V gene, clone size, D gene, J gene, CDR3 DNA, CDR3 protein. D genes are given only for firm matches. Rows give clone size only sometimes, using once, few, many, or a class for an expanded clone.

>TRBV7-2|-|-|TRBJ2-7
TGTGCCAGCACCCCGAGGGGGACTACCGGGTACGAGCAGTACTTC
CASTPRGTTGYEQYF
>TRBV24-1|-|TRBD1|TRBJ2-1
TGTGCCACCAGTGGCAGGGGGCGCGGGAATGAGCAGTTCTTC
CATSGRGRGNEQFF
>TRBV30|-|TRBD1|TRBJ1-1
TGTGCCTGGCTACCCGGGACAGGGGCAGGGGCTTTCTTT
CAWLPGTGAGAFF
>TRBV5-1|-|TRBD1|TRBJ2-5
TGCGCCAGCAGCCCGGTCCGGGACAGGGAGACCCAGTACTTC
CASSPVRDRETQYF
>TRBV30|-|-|TRBJ2-5
TGTGCCTGGAGCCTAGGGGGGGATCAAGAGACCCAGTACTTC
CAWSLGGDQETQYF
>TRBV11-3|-|-|TRBJ2-1
TGTGCCAGCAGCTGGAGCGGAAGAGGCTCCTACAATGAGCAGTTCTTC
CASSWSGRGSYNEQFF
>TRBV7-2|-|-|TRBJ2-5
TGTGCCAGCAGCTTAGCGTCTAGGGGGTTCCAAGAGACCCAGTACTTC
CASSLASRGFQETQYF
>TRBV7-6|-|-|TRBJ1-1
TGTGCCAGCAGCTTATACGAGGGGAACACTGAAGCTTTCTTT
CASSLYEGNTEAFF
>TRBV7-6|-|-|TRBJ1-1
TGTGCCAGCAGCTTAAATGGGTTGGCGGCCTCAGCAGCTTTCTTT
CASSLNGLAASAAFF
>TRBV24-1|-|TRBD2|TRBJ2-1
TGTGCCACCAGTGATCTTCATTCTAGCGGGAGGAATGAGCAGTTCTTC
CATSDLHSSGRNEQFF
>TRBV7-8|-|TRBD1|TRBJ1-3
TGTGCCAGCAGCCAGTTTCTCCAGGGGGCTGGCGGAAACACCATATATTTT
CASSQFLQGAGGNTIYF
>TRBV2|-|-|TRBJ2-7
TGTGCCAGCAGCTCAGTGGGGGGACAGTACAACGAGCAGTACTTC
CASSSVGGQYNEQYF
>TRBV18|-|-|TRBJ1-5
TGTGCCAGCTCACCAATGGGGCAGGGCAATCAGCCCCAGCATTTT
CASSPMGQGNQPQHF
>TRBV12-3/TRBV12-4|-|-|TRBJ2-1
TGTGCCAGCAGGGCCGGAGGCAATGAGCAGTTCTTC
CASRAGGNEQFF
>TRBV5-1|-|-|TRBJ2-7
TGCGCCAGCAGCTTGCCCGCGGACGAGCAGTACTTC
CASSLPADEQYF
>TRBV7-9|-|-|TRBJ2-3
TGTGCCAGCAGCCCTCGGGGGGCTTTCACAGATACGCAGTATTTT
CASSPRGAFTDTQYF
>TRBV5-5|-|-|TRBJ2-7
TGTGCCAGCAGCACCTCCCGGGACTCCGCCTACGAGCAGTACTTC
CASSTSRDSAYEQYF
>TRBV7-3|-|TRBD2|TRBJ2-1
TGTGCCAGCAGCTTGGGTGCGGGACTAGCGGGGTTCAATGAGCAGTTCTTC
CASSLGAGLAGFNEQFF
>TRBV20-1|-|TRBD1|TRBJ1-6
TGCAGTGCTAGTATGGCAGGGGGCAATGATTCACCCCTCCACTTT
CSASMAGGNDSPLHF
>TRBV9|-|-|TRBJ2-3
TGTGCCAGCAGTCGAGGGGGAGGGGCAGATACGCAGTATTTT
CASSRGGGADTQYF
>TRBV19|-|TRBD2|TRBJ2-7
TGTGCCAGTAGTCGGACTAGCGTCAACCCAACCTACGAGCAGTACTTC
CASSRTSVNPTYEQYF
>TRBV7-9|few|TRBD1|TRBJ1-4
TGTGCCAGCAGCGAACAGGGGTCCCCCCTAACTAATGAAAAACTGTTTTTT
CASSEQGSPLTNEKLFF
>TRBV7-9|-|-|TRBJ1-1
TGTGCCAGCAGCCCCCTTCTTGGGCCGAACACTGAAGCTTTCTTT
CASSPLLGPNTEAFF
>TRBV28|-|-|TRBJ2-3
TGTGCCAGCAGTTTACCCCAGCGGGGCACAGATACGCAGTATTTT
CASSLPQRGTDTQYF
>TRBV7-2|-|TRBD2|TRBJ2-5
TGTGCCAGCAGCTTAGTGGTTGGCGGGGGGCAGGAGACCCAGTACTTC
CASSLVVGGGQETQYF
>TRBV29-1|-|TRBD1|TRBJ2-7
TGCAGCGTTTCAACAGACAGGGGGCGGGGGCAGTACTTC
CSVSTDRGRGQYF
>TRBV25-1|once|-|TRBJ1-3
TGTGCCAGCAGTGAATATACCAGGTCTGGAAACACCATATATTTT
CASSEYTRSGNTIYF
>TRBV18|-|TRBD1|TRBJ2-3
TGTGCCAGCTCACCACGGGACAGGGGCTCCCATACGCAGTATTTT
CASSPRDRGSHTQYF
>TRBV5-1|-|-|TRBJ1-1
TGCGCCACTCAGAGCTTGGGGAGTACTGAAGCTTTCTTT
CATQSLGSTEAFF
>TRBV28|once|-|TRBJ2-7
TGTGCCAGCAGTTTACGACAGCCAGCCTACGAGCAGTACTTC
CASSLRQPAYEQYF
>TRBV10-1|-|-|TRBJ2-2
TGCGCCAGCAACAGGGTCCCCGGGGAGCTGTTTTTT
CASNRVPGELFF
>TRBV30|-|TRBD2|TRBJ2-7
TGTGCCTGGAGCCGACGGGGGGGTCCCGGGTCCTACGAGCAGTACTTC
CAWSRRGGPGSYEQYF
>TRBV12-3/TRBV12-4|-|-|TRBJ1-5
TGTGCCAGCAGTTTATCGTCTCAGCCCCAGCATTTT
CASSLSSQPQHF
>TRBV6-5|once|TRBD1|TRBJ2-3
TGTGCCAGTTCCAGGGGGCGCGGTGTTGGAGATACGCAGTATTTT
CASSRGRGVGDTQYF
>TRBV5-1|-|-|TRBJ1-3
TGCGCCAGCAAGGACAGCCTCTCTGGAAACACCATATATTTT
CASKDSLSGNTIYF
>TRBV15|-|TRBD2|TRBJ2-1
TGTGCCACCACCTATAGCGGGAACTCCTACAATGAGCAGTTCTTC
CATTYSGNSYNEQFF
>TRBV2|few|TRBD1|TRBJ1-2
TGTGCCAGCCGAAGGGAAACAGGGGTGGGCTATGGCTACACCTTC
CASRRETGVGYGYTF
>TRBV21-1|-|-|TRBJ2-1
TGTGCCAGCAGCAAACGTGGACTAGCGGGATCCAACAATGAGCAGTTCTTC
CASSKRGLAGSNNEQFF
>TRBV28|-|-|TRBJ2-1
TGTGCCAGCAGTTTAGGCGCACCGGGAGATCCAAGGGGTGAGCAGTTCTTC
CASSLGAPGDPRGEQFF
>TRBV7-3|-|TRBD2|TRBJ2-3
TGTGCCAGCAGCCTAGGGACTAGCGGGAGGGACGATACGCAGTATTTT
CASSLGTSGRDDTQYF
>TRBV19|-|TRBD2|TRBJ2-1
TGTGCCAGTACCCCCAAGGCGGGGGGGCCCGGGAACAATGAGCAGTTCTTC
CASTPKAGGPGNNEQFF
>TRBV5-4|-|TRBD1|TRBJ2-7
TGTGCCAGCAGACGGGACAGCCATTATGAGCAGTACTTC
CASRRDSHYEQYF
>TRBV5-6|-|TRBD1|TRBJ1-1
TGTGCCAGCAGCTTGGCAGGACAGGGGGCCCACACTGAAGCTTTCTTT
CASSLAGQGAHTEAFF
>TRBV27|-|TRBD2|TRBJ2-7
TGTGCCAGCAGTTTATCGGCTAGCGGGATTGAGCAGTACTTC
CASSLSASGIEQYF
>TRBV6-5|-|TRBD1|TRBJ2-7
TGTGCCAGCACACCGACAGGGAACCGCTACGAGCAGTACTTC
CASTPTGNRYEQYF
>TRBV30|-|TRBD2|TRBJ2-7
TGTGCCTGGAATAGCGGGAGGGGTACCTACGAGCAGTACTTC
CAWNSGRGTYEQYF
>TRBV4-3|-|TRBD1|TRBJ2-7
TGCGCCAGCAGCCATTCCAGGGGGTACGAGCAGTACTTC
CASSHSRGYEQYF
>TRBV2|-|-|TRBJ2-1
TGTGCCAGCAGTGTTAGGACAGACCACAATGAGCAGTTCTTC
CASSVRTDHNEQFF
>TRBV2|-|TRBD1|TRBJ1-2
TGTGCCAGCAGTGGGCAGGGGGCTGGCTATGGCTACACCTTC
CASSGQGAGYGYTF
>TRBV24-1|-|TRBD1|TRBJ1-5
TGTGCCACCAGCCCCGGGACAGGCCTCAATCAGCCCCAGCATTTT
CATSPGTGLNQPQHF
>TRBV4-3|-|-|TRBJ1-3
TGCGCCAGCAGCCAAGATTCAGCGTCCTCTGGAAACACCATATATTTT
CASSQDSASSGNTIYF